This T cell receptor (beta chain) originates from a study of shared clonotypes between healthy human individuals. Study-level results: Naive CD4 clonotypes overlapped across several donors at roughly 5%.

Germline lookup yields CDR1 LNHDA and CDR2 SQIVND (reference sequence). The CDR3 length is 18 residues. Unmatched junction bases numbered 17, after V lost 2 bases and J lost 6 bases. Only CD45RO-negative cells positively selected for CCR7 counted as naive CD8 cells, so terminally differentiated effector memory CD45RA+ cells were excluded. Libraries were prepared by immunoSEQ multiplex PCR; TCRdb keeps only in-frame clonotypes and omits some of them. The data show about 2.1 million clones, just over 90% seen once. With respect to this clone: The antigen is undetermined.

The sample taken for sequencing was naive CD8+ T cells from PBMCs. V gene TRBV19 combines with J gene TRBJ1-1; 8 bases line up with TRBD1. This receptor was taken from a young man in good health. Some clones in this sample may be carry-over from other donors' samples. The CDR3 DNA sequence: TGTGCCAGTAGTATATCGGGGACAGGATTAGGCGGTAGGGCTGAAGCTTTCTTT. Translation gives CASSISGTGLGGRAEAFF.